This TCR beta chain is from a study of blood T cell repertoires in COVID-19. Study in general: Samples taken during acute and convalescent COVID-19 were collected in the United States, Italy and Spain. PBMCs, B-cell-depleted T cells, or T cells provided the cDNA or gDNA that made up the material.

Original analysis: Counts of nucleated cells, estimated from reference gene primer amplification, were obtained. Clones were sequenced by immunoSEQ multiplex PCR, and TCRdb holds only the in-frame ones, with some missing. That table supplies the V and J calls and clone size; D and trimming were determined from the DNA. Here the sample spans around 150,000 clones, roughly 81% being singletons. Trimming at V came to 7 bases and at J to 2 bases, leaving 8 bases not matched to a gene. In germline, CDR1 is MNHEY, CDR2 SMNVEV (reference sequence). CDR3 length: 16 residues. The V and J genes are TRBV27 and TRBJ2-6, with 7 bases identical to TRBD1. The origin of this receptor is a woman aged 55 to 70 with COVID-19, enrolled during active disease. Material: peripheral blood. The CDR3 protein is CASTFMTGTGANVLTF. Here the CDR3 DNA reads TGTGCCAGCACCTTTATGACAGGGACTGGGGCCAACGTCCTGACTTTC. The full variable domain, its missing parts supplied by reference TRBV27 and TRBJ2-6, is EAQVTQNPRYLITVTGKKLTVTCSQNMNHEYMSWYRQDPGLGLRQIYYSMNVEVTDKGDVPEGYKVSRKEKRNFPLILESPSPNQTSLYFCASTFMTGTGANVLTFGAGSRLTVL.